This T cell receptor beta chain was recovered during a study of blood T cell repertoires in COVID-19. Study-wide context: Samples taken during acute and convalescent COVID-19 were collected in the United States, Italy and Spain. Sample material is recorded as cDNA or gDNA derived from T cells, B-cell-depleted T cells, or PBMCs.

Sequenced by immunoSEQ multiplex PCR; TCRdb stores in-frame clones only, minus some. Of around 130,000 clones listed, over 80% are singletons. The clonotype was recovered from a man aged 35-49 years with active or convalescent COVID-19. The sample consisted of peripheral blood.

This CDR3 reads CAALGADQPQHF. The CDR3 nucleotides read TGTGCCGCCTTGGGGGCAGATCAGCCCCAGCATTTT. The chain carries TRBV6-5 and TRBJ1-5; a weak D match, TRBD1 (6 bases). V lost 11 bases and J lost 5, with 13 bases in between. CDR1 is MNHEY and CDR2 is SVGAGI in the germline V gene. The CDR3 sequence is 12 residues long.